The following is a T cell receptor (beta chain) sequence with its context. Its matching antigen is unknown. Sequencing was performed with immunoSEQ multiplex PCR; in TCRdb, only in-frame clones are kept and a portion is missing. The table shows nearly 100,000 clones, with 90% occurring only once. This sample is drawn from a study of graft-versus-host responses after intestinal transplantation. Study summary: Transplant types were multivisceral, liver-intestinal, or isolated intestinal. Study-wide results and caveats: Among circulating GvH clones, peak levels were associated with early post-transplant declines in HvG clones.

The CDR3 length is 15 residues. Germline lookup yields CDR1 LNHDA and CDR2 SQIVND (reference sequence). Between the trimmed V and J ends, which lost 0 bases and 0 bases, there was a span of 9 bases. The source is a human patient who received an intestinal transplant, so some T cells may come from the graft donor. The chain carries TRBV19 and TRBJ2-7, with D maybe TRBD2 (5 bases). Sequenced here: PBMCs, sampled 450 to 460 days after intestinal transplant. CDR3 protein: CASSIDGEPSYEQYF. The CDR3 DNA reads as TGTGCCAGTAGTATAGATGGGGAGCCCTCCTACGAGCAGTACTTC.